A selection of T cell receptor beta chains follows, all from one sample in a study of Tregs in tolerant kidney transplant recipients. No antigen has been assigned to these receptors. TCRdb's table, derived via immunoSEQ multiplex PCR, lists solely in-frame clones and lacks some. The data show approximately 8,100 clones, roughly 36% seen once. The sample in question was CD8+ T cells from blood cultured with allogeneic cells, obtained before the transplant. These receptors originate from a human patient who received a combined kidney and bone marrow transplant. CDR3s include the opening cysteine and the closing phenylalanine or tryptophan. The D gene is left open where the match is weak. Clone sizes are given selectively: once, few, many, or a class where the clone is expanded.

v_call	d_call	j_call	cdr3_length	clone_size	cdr3_nt	cdr3_aa
TRBV6-4	TRBD1	TRBJ2-2	14	.	TGTGCCAGCAAAAGGGGGCTTGGTGCCGGGGAGCTGTTTTTT	CASKRGLGAGELFF
TRBV4-1	TRBD1	TRBJ2-7	15	.	TGCGCCAGCAGCGGTACCCAGGGGGAATACAACGAGCAGTACTTC	CASSGTQGEYNEQYF
TRBV4-1	TRBD1	TRBJ2-7	13	.	TGCGCCAGCAGCGTCCGACAGGGATCCGAGCAGTACTTC	CASSVRQGSEQYF
TRBV4-1	.	TRBJ1-2	15	.	TGCGCCAGCAGCCCCTCTCGGGCGACAGCCTATGGCTACACCTTC	CASSPSRATAYGYTF
TRBV27	.	TRBJ2-5	13	.	TGTGCCAGCAGTACACTAACTAGAGGGACCCAGTACTTC	CASSTLTRGTQYF
TRBV5-6	.	TRBJ1-1	13	.	TGTGCCAGCAGCTTGGACAGGGCCGCTGAAGCTTTCTTT	CASSLDRAAEAFF
TRBV4-3	.	TRBJ1-1	14	.	TGCGCCAGCAGCCAAGTACAGCTGGACACTGAAGCTTTCTTT	CASSQVQLDTEAFF
TRBV10-1	TRBD1	TRBJ1-5	16	.	TGCGCCAGCAGAGACAGGGTGGATTGTAGCAATCAGCCCCAGCATTTT	CASRDRVDCSNQPQHF
TRBV27	.	TRBJ1-6	14	.	TGTGCCAGCAGTTTCGATAGGGGAAGTTCACCCCTCCACTTT	CASSFDRGSSPLHF
TRBV7-2	TRBD1	TRBJ1-1	12	.	TGTGCCAGCAGCCAGGGGGGCTCTGAAGCTTTCTTT	CASSQGGSEAFF
TRBV4-3	TRBD1	TRBJ1-2	15	.	TGCGCCAGCAGCCCACCGGGACAGGGGGCGCAAGGCTACACCTTC	CASSPPGQGAQGYTF
TRBV5-5	.	TRBJ2-7	14	large	TGTGCCAGCAGCTTGGGTCCGGGTTCCAACGAGCAGTACTTC	CASSLGPGSNEQYF
TRBV28	TRBD2	TRBJ2-7	15	.	TGTGCCAGCAGTTGGAGCGGGGGGAACTCCTACGAGCAGTACTTC	CASSWSGGNSYEQYF
TRBV27	TRBD2	TRBJ2-3	16	medium-sized	TGTGCCAGCAGTTCCCTAGCGGGGGGATACACAGATACGCAGTATTTT	CASSSLAGGYTDTQYF
TRBV28	TRBD2	TRBJ2-7	14	medium-sized	TGTGCCAGCAGTCTAGCGGGCAGATACTACGAGCAGTACTTC	CASSLAGRYYEQYF
TRBV6-1	TRBD1	TRBJ1-5	14	once	TGTGCCAGCAGTGCGACAGGGGGGGATCAGCCCCAGCATTTT	CASSATGGDQPQHF
TRBV7-9	TRBD1	TRBJ2-7	19	.	TGTGCCAGCAGCACCAACGACAGGGGGTTTTGGGATGTTATCTACGAGCAGTACTTC	CASSTNDRGFWDVIYEQYF
TRBV28	TRBD1	TRBJ1-5	15	.	TGTGCCAGCAGCTCCGGACAGGTTTTTATTCAGCCCCAGCATTTT	CASSSGQVFIQPQHF
TRBV7-9	.	TRBJ2-1	18	.	TGTGCCAGCAGCTTAGCGCGTCGGGCGGGATTCTCCTACAATGAGCAGTTCTTC	CASSLARRAGFSYNEQFF
TRBV4-1	TRBD2	TRBJ2-7	15	.	TGCGCCAGCAGCCAAAAAGCGGGGGGCTCCTACGAGCAGTACTTC	CASSQKAGGSYEQYF
TRBV5-4	TRBD1	TRBJ2-7	15	.	TGTGCCAGCAGCCCCCTTGGGACAGGGGTATACGAGCAGTACTTC	CASSPLGTGVYEQYF
TRBV27	TRBD2	TRBJ2-7	16	.	TGTGCCAGCAGTTTACTACTTAGCGGGGGGCCCCACGAGCAGTACTTC	CASSLLLSGGPHEQYF
TRBV4-1	TRBD1	TRBJ1-2	16	.	TGCGCCAGCAGCCATACCTCCATTGGACAGGGCTATGGCTACACCTTC	CASSHTSIGQGYGYTF
TRBV4-3	TRBD1	TRBJ1-2	14	.	TGCGCCAGCAGCCAGGCACAGGGGGCAGGGGGCTACACCTTC	CASSQAQGAGGYTF
TRBV2	TRBD1	TRBJ2-7	15	.	TGTGCCAGCCAGACCATGCCGGGACAGGGTGGCGAGCAGTACTTC	CASQTMPGQGGEQYF
TRBV4-3	.	TRBJ2-4	15	.	TGCGCCAGCAGCCAAGATCTGAGAAGGGGGAACATTCAGTACTTC	CASSQDLRRGNIQYF